This T cell receptor (beta chain) emerged from a study of glioma-infiltrating T cells after dendritic cell vaccination (dated by TCRdb to 2016 to 2017). At the level of the whole study: Of the approximately 15 glioblastoma patients in the cohort, all drawn from Phase I and II dendritic cell vaccination trials, 9 were newly diagnosed and 6 had recurrent disease. Autologous tumor lysate-pulsed dendritic cell vaccination was administered to the patients between about 2003 and 2012. The vaccine was prepared from monocyte-derived dendritic cells that were cultured for roughly 7 days with IL-4 and GM-CSF and then pulsed overnight with autologous tumor lysate. Each patient got three intradermal injections of the dendritic cell vaccine, spaced at biweekly intervals, in the arm below the axilla. In glioblastoma patients vaccinated with dendritic cells, deep sequencing of TCR beta CDR3 regions served to measure tumor-infiltrating lymphocyte content and to compare repertoires between tumor and blood. TCR sequencing metrics, including TIL content and tumor-blood repertoire overlap, were correlated with survival after dendritic cell vaccination.

General findings and caveats noted by the study authors: No direct relationship between TCR clonality and survival was found, suggesting a diverse polyclonal response may matter. The cohort was small and heterogeneous, only a few patients had full blood and tumor sets, and even fewer had initial-recurrent tumor pairs. After dendritic cell vaccination, a higher estimated pretreatment TIL content predicted longer time to progression and longer overall survival. The three-group TCR overlap response model was characterized as speculative, and prospective validation of the model was stated to be required.

Relative to germline, V is 1 base shorter and J is 1 base shorter, with 19 bases between their ends. Inclusive of the bounding cysteine and phenylalanine, the CDR3 is 18 residues long. Just the 54-base CDR3 DNA is kept, in frame starting at base 1. Reading the germline V gene gives CDR1 MGHRA and CDR2 YSYEKL. The sample's time point label, decoded: after dendritic cell vaccination, including at tumor progression/relapse. Selection of patients required sufficient residual fresh-frozen tumor tissue and over two years of available survival data. Although molecular status otherwise differed among the glioblastoma patients, no patient had an isocitrate dehydrogenase mutation. PBMC were collected before vaccination, two weeks after the third vaccination, and at tumor progression if progression occurred. The Qiagen DNeasy Blood extraction Kit was used for extraction of genomic DNA. Only one count was recorded for this clone. No antigen is known for it. Base qualities are not provided; no much larger clone lies one nucleotide away.

Using the immunoSEQ assay, TCRB CDR3 regions were amplified from 1.5 to 2 micrograms of genomic DNA, or from all available DNA when less than that was on hand. For multiplex PCR, 60 forward primers for TCR V beta segments and 13 reverse primers for J beta segments were used. To estimate the number of reads per starting template, synthetic control templates were added to each sample at limiting dilution. The Illumina HiSeq System generated 87 bp sequencing reads. Regarding the original processing steps: PCR and sequencing errors were removed by a nearest neighbor algorithm that merged closely related sequences. TCR overlap was defined as the percentage of unique tumor TCR beta sequences that were also present in the same patient's peripheral blood. What TCRdb holds here is the immuneACCESS table cut down to in-frame rearrangements. Part of the clones is not present; checked against another copy, under half of the missing clones reflect an unresolved V gene, and the others are unexplained. That table supplies the V and J calls and clone size; D and trimming were determined from the DNA. The sample records more than 95,000 clones, 65% to 85% of which are singletons. Around 5.4% of the sample comes from the top ten.

The clonotype originates from a human donor with glioblastoma. This receptor chain uses TRBV4-1 and TRBJ1-2, with TRBD1 as a weak D call on 6 bases. Sequencing used blood, obtained after dendritic cell vaccination. The CDR3 protein is CASSQGRGRGVFNYGYTF. The sequenced DNA: TGCGCCAGCAGCCAAGGAAGAGGGAGGGGGGTCTTTAACTATGGCTACACCTTC.